Listed below are T cell receptor beta chains from one sample, sequenced in a study of T cell responses to AZD1222 COVID-19 vaccine. Profiled with immunoSEQ multiplex PCR; TCRdb holds only in-frame clones, not every one. The table shows some 100,000 clones, with approximately 85% occurring only once. The sequenced sample was peripheral blood, obtained on day 0 of MenACWY control vaccination. These TCRs come from an adult in good health. Each CDR3 is given with its conserved first and last residue. Clone size, where shown, is once, few, many, or a class for clones that have expanded.

clone size	V gene	J gene	CDR3 protein
.	TRBV6-5	TRBJ1-1	CASSSDRIQNTEAFF
once	TRBV7-3	TRBJ1-3	CASSPRGQGTGNTIYF
.	TRBV28	TRBJ2-7	CASSFSRNYEQYF
.	TRBV6-5	TRBJ2-2	CAGRRVLTGELFF
.	TRBV6-5	TRBJ1-1	CASSYSRDTEAFF
.	TRBV24-1	TRBJ2-5	CATSDTKDQETQYF
.	TRBV6-6	TRBJ2-1	CASTRTGQDNEQFF
.	TRBV30	TRBJ1-5	CAWRQGASNQPQHF
.	TRBV6-5	TRBJ2-7	CASSYQGQGAYEQYF
once	TRBV4-2	TRBJ1-2	CASSPRQGSYGYTF
.	TRBV29-1	TRBJ1-2	CSVELEGAQIPYNYGYTF
.	TRBV4-3	TRBJ1-2	CASSQDSQGFYGYTF
.	TRBV7-2	TRBJ2-5	CASTGDQETQYF
.	TRBV29-1	TRBJ1-1	CSAGQGEDEAFF
.	TRBV30	TRBJ1-2	CAWRSPGSNYGYTF
.	TRBV28	TRBJ2-4	CASIPPRGGVTKNIQYF
.	TRBV27	TRBJ2-1	CASSLSGLAGADEQFF
once	TRBV5-1	TRBJ2-2	CASSLASAANTGELFF
.	TRBV7-2	TRBJ2-7	CASSFTSYEQYF
.	TRBV28	TRBJ2-5	CASRLDGAGSATQYF
.	TRBV5-6	TRBJ1-4	CASSGGAGDFSDEKLFF
.	TRBV10-2	TRBJ2-1	CASSETPRHEQFF
.	TRBV27	TRBJ2-7	CASSLNQREPYEQYF
.	TRBV19	TRBJ2-7	CASSTPQGVAYEQYF
.	TRBV30	TRBJ1-2	CACEGRAGGVYGYTF
.	TRBV5-1	TRBJ2-3	CASSLGLATDTQYF
.	TRBV28	TRBJ2-7	CASSLSPPSGEQYF
.	TRBV19	TRBJ1-1	CASSISGTGSTEAFF
.	TRBV21-1	TRBJ2-1	CASSNRTRAPGRVYNEQFF
.	TRBV4-1	TRBJ1-6	CASSPLRGARSYNSPLHF
.	TRBV4-2	TRBJ1-1	CASSQGGRPEAFF
.	TRBV4-2	TRBJ2-7	CASSPQASSSSYEQYF
.	TRBV4-1	TRBJ2-2	CASSQRDFGTGYTGELFF
once	TRBV12-3/TRBV12-4	TRBJ1-4	CASRDGRNEKLFF
.	TRBV7-6	TRBJ2-1	CASSLAPPFRSDVRDNEQFF
few	TRBV5-3	TRBJ2-1	CARSFVLAGNNEQFF
.	TRBV7-8	TRBJ2-5	CASSSLAVRETQYF
.	TRBV6-5	TRBJ1-4	CASSYWGEGYEKLFF
.	TRBV6-6	TRBJ1-5	CASSRTPAHTRNQPQHF
.	TRBV12-3/TRBV12-4	TRBJ2-2	CASRRAVGELFF
.	TRBV28	TRBJ1-5	CASGTDQPQHF
once	TRBV9	TRBJ1-1	CASSVQGTEAFF
.	TRBV27	TRBJ2-1	CASSTGQVSYNEQFF
.	TRBV2	TRBJ2-3	CASRESSTDTQYF
.	TRBV28	TRBJ2-7	CASSSSGGYEQYF
.	TRBV21-1	TRBJ1-1	CASSPLGQRNTEAFF